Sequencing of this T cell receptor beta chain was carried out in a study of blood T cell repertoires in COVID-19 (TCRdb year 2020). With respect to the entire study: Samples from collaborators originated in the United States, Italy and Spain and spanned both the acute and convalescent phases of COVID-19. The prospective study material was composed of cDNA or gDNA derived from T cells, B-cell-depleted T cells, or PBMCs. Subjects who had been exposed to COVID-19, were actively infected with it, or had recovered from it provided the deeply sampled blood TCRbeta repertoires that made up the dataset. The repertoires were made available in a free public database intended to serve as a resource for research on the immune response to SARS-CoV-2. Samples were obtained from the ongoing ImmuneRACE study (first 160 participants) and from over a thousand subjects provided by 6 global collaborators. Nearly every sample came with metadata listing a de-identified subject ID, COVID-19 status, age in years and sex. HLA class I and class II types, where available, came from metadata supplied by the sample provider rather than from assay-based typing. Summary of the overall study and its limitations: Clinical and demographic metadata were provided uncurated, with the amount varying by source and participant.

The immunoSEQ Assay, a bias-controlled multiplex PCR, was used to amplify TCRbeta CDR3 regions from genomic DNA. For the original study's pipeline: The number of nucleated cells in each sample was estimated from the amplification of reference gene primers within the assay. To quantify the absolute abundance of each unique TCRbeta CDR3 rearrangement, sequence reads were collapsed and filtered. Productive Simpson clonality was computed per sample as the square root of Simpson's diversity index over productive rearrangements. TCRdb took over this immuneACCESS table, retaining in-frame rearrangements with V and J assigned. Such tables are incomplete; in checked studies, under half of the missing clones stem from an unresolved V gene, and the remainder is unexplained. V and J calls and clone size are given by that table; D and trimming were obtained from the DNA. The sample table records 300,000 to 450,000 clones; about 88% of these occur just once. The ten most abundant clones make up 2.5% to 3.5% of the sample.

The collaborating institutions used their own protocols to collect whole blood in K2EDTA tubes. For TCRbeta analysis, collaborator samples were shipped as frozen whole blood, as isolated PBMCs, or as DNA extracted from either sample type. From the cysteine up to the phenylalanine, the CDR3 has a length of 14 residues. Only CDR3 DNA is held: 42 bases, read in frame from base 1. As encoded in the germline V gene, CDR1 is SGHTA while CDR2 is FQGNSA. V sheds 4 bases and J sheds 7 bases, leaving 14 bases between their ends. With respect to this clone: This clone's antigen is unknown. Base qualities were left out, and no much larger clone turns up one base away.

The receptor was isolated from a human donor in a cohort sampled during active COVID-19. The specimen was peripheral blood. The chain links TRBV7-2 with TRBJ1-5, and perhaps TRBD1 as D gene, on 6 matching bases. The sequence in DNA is TGTGCCAGCAGCTCTGGACAGCCGGCACAGCCCCAGCATTTT. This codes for CASSSGQPAQPQHF.